The 27 T cell receptor beta chains given below trace back to one sample, sequenced in a study of blood T cell repertoires in COVID-19. This table comes from immunoSEQ multiplex PCR, and its TCRdb copy is limited to in-frame clones, with some not included. The profile shows under 400,000 clones, 88% of them singletons. Sequencing was carried out using PBMCs or T cells enriched from blood (not recorded which). The receptors were sampled from a woman aged 25 to 39 who had been exposed to COVID-19.

V and J are TRBV7-9 and TRBJ2-1; 8 bases fit TRBD2. Germline values: CDR1 SEHNR, CDR2 FQNEAQ (reference sequence). J was trimmed by 9 bases and V by 1 base; bases with no gene match: 14. The CDR3 runs to 17 residues. CDR3 region: CASSLGALSGSSLEQFF. DNA for the CDR3: TGTGCCAGCAGCTTAGGGGCCCTAAGCGGGAGTTCCCTTGAGCAGTTCTTC.

The chain is built from TRBV29-1 and TRBJ1-1; D is perhaps TRBD1 (6 bases). Deletions cut 4 bases from V and 2 bases from J, with 11 bases between. Germline V gene sequence: CDR1 SQVTM, CDR2 ANQGSEA. The CDR3 contains 13 residues. CDR3 amino acids: CSVAGVLNTEAFF. The CDR3 DNA follows: TGCAGCGTTGCAGGGGTCCTTAACACTGAAGCTTTCTTT.

The rearrangement links TRBV6-5 to TRBJ1-1, with D uncertain. Trimming took off 0 bases at V and 6 bases at J, with 14 bases between the two ends. This CDR3 comprises 15 residues. Germline CDR1 and CDR2: MNHEY and SVGAGI. The DNA for the CDR3 is TGTGCCAGCAGTTACTCGAGGGTGCCAGGATCTGAAGCTTTCTTT. Translation: CASSYSRVPGSEAFF.

The genes are TRBV7-3 and TRBJ2-5, with D possibly being TRBD2 (6 bases). The CDR3 covers 15 residues. Germline V gene sequence: CDR1 SGHTA, CDR2 FQGTGA. Trimming removed 2 bases at V and 4 bases at J, with 14 bases between. The CDR3 DNA is TGTGCCAGCAGCTTATCCGGGAGTATTGGAGAGACCCAGTACTTC. This encodes CASSLSGSIGETQYF.

This sequence joins TRBV9 and TRBJ2-7; TRBD2 aligns across 9 bases. With 2 bases clipped from V and 7 bases from J, the junction kept 10 bases outside the gene matches. This CDR3 is 15 amino acids long. Germline loops: CDR1 SGDLS, CDR2 YYNGEE. The CDR3 DNA follows: TGTGCCAGCAGCGTCGCGGGAGGGCCCTCTCTGGAGCAGTACTTC. Its translation is CASSVAGGPSLEQYF.

This clone came up once. The V and J genes are TRBV18 and TRBJ2-3; unclear D gene. The CDR3 length is 17 residues. From germline, CDR1 is KGHSH and CDR2 LQKENI. The V end was cut by 0 bases, the J end by 0 bases, with 13 bases between. The CDR3 is CASSPPGRNSSTDTQYF. For the CDR3, the DNA is TGTGCCAGCTCACCACCAGGCAGGAACAGTAGCACAGATACGCAGTATTTT. Full variable domain (outside the CDR3, taken from reference TRBV18 and TRBJ2-3): NAGVMQNPRHLVRRRGQEARLRCSPMKGHSHVYWYRQLPEEGLKFMVYLQKENIIDESGMPKERFSAEFPKEGPSILRIQQVVRGDSAAYFCASSPPGRNSSTDTQYFGPGTRLTVL.

The chain uses TRBV19 and TRBJ2-1, with 8 nucleotides matching TRBD2. Unmatched junction bases numbered 7, after V lost 7 bases and J lost 8 bases. Germline assignment: CDR1 LNHDA and CDR2 SQIVND (reference sequence). This CDR3 comprises 13 residues. The CDR3 sequence is CASTREGADEQFF. The CDR3 DNA sequence: TGTGCCAGTACTCGGGAGGGAGCGGATGAGCAGTTCTTC.

The chain uses TRBV5-1 and TRBJ2-3; 7 bases map to TRBD1. Germline CDR1 is SGHRS and CDR2 is YFSETQ. V trimming: 0 bases; J trimming: 6 bases; junction bases outside the gene matches: 7. This CDR3 is built from 15 residues. CDR3: CASSLGGTGVDTQYF. CDR3 coding DNA: TGCGCCAGCAGCTTGGGGGGTACAGGGGTGGATACGCAGTATTTT.

The CDR3 here is CASSLGHTYEQYF. The CDR3 DNA reads TGTGCCAGCAGCTTAGGGCATACCTACGAGCAGTACTTC. The chain couples TRBV11-3 to TRBJ2-7, with D uncertain. The CDR3 is 13 amino acids. From germline, CDR1 is SGHNT and CDR2 YENEEA. Trimming stripped 1 base from V and 2 bases from J, with 6 bases between.

The V and J genes are TRBV28 and TRBJ2-1; 8 bases fit TRBD2. Per the germline V gene, CDR1 is MDHEN and CDR2 is SYDVKM. The V and J ends lost 3 bases and 4 bases, in that order; junction bases with no gene match: 8. The CDR3 extends over 16 amino acids. This CDR3 is CASSFGAGEGYNEQFF. Written as DNA, the CDR3 is TGTGCCAGCAGTTTCGGAGCGGGAGAGGGGTACAATGAGCAGTTCTTC. Full variable domain (remainder filled in from reference TRBV28 and TRBJ2-1): DVKVTQSSRYLVKRTGEKVFLECVQDMDHENMFWYRQDPGLGLRLIYFSYDVKMKEKGDIPEGYSVSREKKERFSLILESASTNQTSMYLCASSFGAGEGYNEQFFGPGTRLTVL.

The genes are TRBV6-5 and TRBJ2-1; D perhaps matches TRBD2 (6 bases). Looked up from germline, CDR1 is MNHEY and CDR2 is SVGAGI. The CDR3 is 15 residues long. The germline V and J ends were trimmed by 6 bases and 3 bases, with 15 bases remaining between them. The chain's CDR3 is CASSPGDSFYNEQFF. The CDR3 nucleotides are TGTGCCAGCAGCCCCGGGGACTCTTTCTACAATGAGCAGTTCTTC.

This chain links TRBV24-1 with TRBJ2-1; 7 nucleotides match TRBD2. Trimming took 5 bases from V and 5 from J; bases not matched to a gene: 8. The germline gives CDR1 KGHDR, CDR2 SFDVKD. There are 15 residues in the CDR3. In DNA form, the CDR3 reads TGTGCCACCAGTGTAGGGCGGGAGCTCAACAATGAGCAGTTCTTC. Translating it yields CATSVGRELNNEQFF.

The table lists this clone with a count of one. The chain employs TRBV20-1 and TRBJ1-1; D is unclear. The CDR3 has 11 residues. CDR1 is DFQATT, CDR2 SNEGSKA, per germline (reference sequence). With 6 bases removed from V and 6 bases from J, the gap between germline ends came to 11 bases. CDR3 sequence reads: CSAQPIPEAFF. CDR3 nucleotides: TGCAGTGCCCAACCTATACCTGAAGCTTTCTTT.

The chain combines TRBV10-3 with TRBJ1-5, with a possible D match to TRBD1 (5 bases). This CDR3 contains 14 residues. Germline V lookup: CDR1 ENHRY, CDR2 SYGVKD. Trimming cost V 1 base and J 6 bases, with 10 bases left between them. CDR3 sequence (DNA): TGTGCCATCAGTGAGTTAGGGGAAGGTCAGCCCCAGCATTTT. This encodes CAISELGEGQPQHF.

V gene TRBV10-3 combines with J gene TRBJ1-2, with TRBD1 matching over 7 bases. Germline V lookup: CDR1 ENHRY, CDR2 SYGVKD. This CDR3 has 14 amino acids. The junction had 12 bases not matched to a gene; V was cut back by 10 bases and J by 4 bases. CDR3 amino acids: CATDPNRGVYGYTF. Written as DNA, the CDR3 is TGTGCCACGGACCCAAACAGGGGTGTCTATGGCTACACCTTC.

The V call is TRBV13, the J call TRBJ2-1; 10 bases fit TRBD2. CDR1 is PRHDT, CDR2 FYEKMQ, per germline (reference sequence). Trimming removed 7 bases from V and 2 bases from J; junction bases left unmatched: 5. The CDR3 is 15 residues long. The CDR3 DNA follows: TGTGCCAGCAACCCTAGCGGGGGCCCCTACAATGAGCAGTTCTTC. Translated: CASNPSGGPYNEQFF.

The gene calls are TRBV10-2 and TRBJ1-1; 7 bases are a match to TRBD1. V shed 6 bases, J shed 5 bases, and the junction held 0 bases outside the gene matches. There are 11 residues in the CDR3. The V gene's germline CDR1 is WSHSY and CDR2 SAAADI. The CDR3 bases are TGCGCCAGCAGACAGGGGACTGAAGCTTTCTTT. Its protein is CASRQGTEAFF.

The chain recombines TRBV28 with TRBJ2-7; a possible D gene is TRBD2 (6 bases). Germline V gene lookup returns CDR1 MDHEN and CDR2 SYDVKM. This CDR3 is built from 12 residues. The V end lost 6 bases, the J end lost 1 base, and 7 bases lay between the germline ends. The CDR3 spells CASREGSYEQYF. The CDR3 DNA reads as TGTGCCAGCAGGGAGGGGTCCTACGAGCAGTACTTC.

This chain joins TRBV7-2 and TRBJ2-1; D not certain. The CDR3 spans 13 residues. CDR1 and CDR2 (germline): SGHTA, FQGNSA. Trimming stripped 3 bases from V and 7 bases from J, with 10 bases between. The DNA for the CDR3 is TGTGCCAGCAGCTTGGAGCCTGGGAATGAGCAGTTCTTC. It is translated as CASSLEPGNEQFF.

The rearrangement links TRBV2 to TRBJ1-2; perhaps TRBD1 as D (6 bases). Germline V gives CDR1 SNHLY, CDR2 FYNNEI. The CDR3 extends over 12 amino acids. The V end was cut by 3 bases, the J end by 13 bases, with 15 bases between. In nucleotides, the CDR3 is TGTGCCAGCAGTGACAGGGGCATTTTCGGCACCTTC. This sequence encodes CASSDRGIFGTF.

The gene calls are TRBV5-1 and TRBJ1-1, with 12 bases identical to TRBD1. CDR1 and CDR2 (germline): SGHRS, YFSETQ. V lost 4 bases to trimming and J lost 4 bases; unmatched junction nucleotides: 11. The CDR3 totals 17 residues. The CDR3 nucleotides are TGCGCCAGCAGCACAGGGACAGGGGGCGGTCTCGGCACTGAAGCTTTCTTT. This sequence encodes CASSTGTGGGLGTEAFF.

The V gene is TRBV12-3 or TRBV12-4, the J gene TRBJ1-2; the match to TRBD1 covers 10 bases. The J segment lost 7 bases and the V segment lost 6 bases, leaving 5 bases of the junction unmatched. This CDR3 comprises 13 residues. CDR3 sequence: CASSGQGVSGYTF. The CDR3 region has the DNA TGTGCCAGCAGCGGACAGGGGGTGAGTGGCTACACCTTC.

V gene TRBV6-5 combines with J gene TRBJ2-7; D may be TRBD1 (5 bases). From germline, CDR1 is MNHEY and CDR2 SVGAGI. Trimming left V 5 bases short and J 0 bases short, with 14 bases between. The CDR3 totals 15 residues. The CDR3 nucleotides read TGTGCCAGCAGTCCCTTGACAGTTAGCTCCTACGAGCAGTACTTC. Amino acids: CASSPLTVSSYEQYF.

V is TRBV9 and J is TRBJ1-1, with 7 bases that match TRBD1. The CDR3 covers 15 residues. Germline CDR1 SGDLS, CDR2 YYNGEE. With V trimmed by 4 bases and J by 0 bases, 6 bases remained unmatched. For the CDR3, the DNA is TGTGCCAGCAGCCCCTGGGACAGTCTGAACACTGAAGCTTTCTTT. Translating gives CASSPWDSLNTEAFF. Supplemented by reference TRBV9 and TRBJ1-1, the full variable domain reads DSGVTQTPKHLITATGQRVTLRCSPRSGDLSVYWYQQSLDQGLQFLIQYYNGEERAKGNILERFSAQQFPDLHSELNLSSLELGDSALYFCASSPWDSLNTEAFFGQGTRLTVV.

This chain joins TRBV7-9 and TRBJ2-7; unclear D gene. The V end lost 7 bases, the J end lost 4 bases, and 8 bases lay between the germline ends. This CDR3 comprises 11 residues. The V gene's germline CDR1 is SEHNR and CDR2 FQNEAQ (reference sequence). The CDR3 region has the DNA TGTGCCAGCATCGGGTCATACGAGCAGTACTTC. Protein sequence: CASIGSYEQYF. Complete variable domain (other parts from reference TRBV7-9 and TRBJ2-7): DTGVSQNPRHKITKRGQNVTFRCDPISEHNRLYWYRQTLGQGPEFLTYFQNEAQLEKSRLLSDRFSAERPKGSFSTLEIQRTEQGDSAMYLCASIGSYEQYFGPGTRLTVT.

The chain has TRBV10-1 and TRBJ2-1; perhaps TRBD2 as D (5 bases). The V end was cut by 3 bases, the J end by 10 bases, with 7 bases between. Germline-derived CDR1 and CDR2 are WNHNN and SYGVQD (reference sequence). The CDR3 is 11 amino acids. CDR3: CASSDGGEQFF. In DNA, the CDR3 is TGCGCCAGCAGTGATGGCGGGGAGCAGTTCTTC.

The V gene is TRBV2, the J gene TRBJ1-6; D is unclear. V lost 4 bases and J lost 11, with 9 bases in between. The germline V gene encodes CDR1 SNHLY and CDR2 FYNNEI. The CDR3 totals 12 residues. This chain's CDR3 is CASSASSAPLHF. CDR3 sequence (DNA): TGTGCCAGCAGTGCTAGTAGTGCACCCCTCCACTTT.